This T cell receptor beta chain was profiled in a study of T cell responses to AZD1222 COVID-19 vaccine (dated by TCRdb to about 2021). Some background on the complete study: A total of 233 trial participants underwent TCR sequencing, of whom approximately 210 received two doses of AZD1222 and some 25 received two doses of the MenACWY control vaccine. Trial participants were enrolled by age into 18-55, 56-69 and 70-plus year subgroups, with around 150, 28 and 57 TCR-sequenced participants respectively.

The time point label of this sample denotes: about 28 days (+/-7) after the second vaccine dose. AZD1222 recipients given second doses at about 4 weeks or at about 12 weeks were pooled, since spike-specific TCR depth and breadth were not found to differ between the two schedules. Vaccinee samples were obtained from the UK trials COV001 and COV002, which included a single-blind randomized controlled phase 2/3 trial of AZD1222 (ChAdOx1 nCoV-19) in healthy adults. For TCRbeta chain sequencing, PBMC samples from trial participants were taken at day 0 and at day 28 after the second dose. The investigation overall reported the following: Conclusions about previously exposed vaccinees are limited, since just six or seven AZD1222 recipients were seropositive for SARS-CoV-2 at baseline. No day 14 peak-response samples were available, so repertoires were characterized only after the peak T cell response. Epitopes outside the regions mutated in the B.1.351 and B.1.1.7 variants were reportedly recognized by nearly half of the unique spike-specific TCRs. Participants were mostly white British and included more females than males, and it was suggested by the authors that clonal diversity may have been underestimated. After two AZD1222 doses, spike-specific TCR breadth and depth were significantly higher than at day 0 and than in MenACWY recipients. In the small 56-69-year group, the increase in depth fell short of significance, most likely because of low power. The vaccine-associated CD4 TCRs covered the entire spike protein, and the dominant responses fell in regions 160-218 and 743-854.

The CDR3 sequence holds 15 residues, the cysteine and phenylalanine included. CDR3 DNA only is kept here, 45 bases in frame from base 1. Trimming takes 7 bases off V and 3 bases off J; junction bases not matched to a gene: 7. Reading the germline V gene (reference sequence) gives CDR1 MNHEY and CDR2 SMNVEV. To note about this clone: The antigen it recognizes is unknown. No base-level quality is on record; no much larger clone is a single base apart.

The CDR3 regions of human TCRbeta chains were analyzed by immunosequencing. Processing in the source paper ran as follows. Repertoire TCRs were checked for matches against a reference library of SARS-CoV-2-specific TCRs that had been generated using the MIRA antigen-specificity platform. Breadth meant the fraction of unique TCRs that were SARS-CoV-2-associated, whereas depth meant the fraction of total T cells that were SARS-CoV-2-associated. Each spike-specific TCR was assigned to its reactive spike region and to a CD4 or CD8 class using the MIRA data. Log10-transformed breadth and depth values were compared by one-way ANOVA with Sidak's multiple comparisons tests. TCRdb obtained this table from immuneACCESS and retained in-frame rearrangements with V and J assigned. These tables miss some clones; where compared with another copy, unresolved V genes account for less than half of the shortfall, and the remainder is unexplained. V, J and clone size are taken as reported in that table, and D and trimming were inferred from the DNA itself. Here the sample has about 180,000 clones; around 88% occur a single time. The ten largest clones capture around a tenth of the sample.

The chain uses TRBV27 and TRBJ2-7; 12 middle bases align to TRBD1. The clonotype comes from an adult who received the AZD1222 COVID-19 vaccine. Sequenced here: peripheral blood, sampled 28 days after the second AZD1222 dose. The nucleotide sequence is TGTGCCAGCATGCCCGGGACAGGGGGCAACTACGAGCAGTACTTC. This sequence encodes CASMPGTGGNYEQYF.